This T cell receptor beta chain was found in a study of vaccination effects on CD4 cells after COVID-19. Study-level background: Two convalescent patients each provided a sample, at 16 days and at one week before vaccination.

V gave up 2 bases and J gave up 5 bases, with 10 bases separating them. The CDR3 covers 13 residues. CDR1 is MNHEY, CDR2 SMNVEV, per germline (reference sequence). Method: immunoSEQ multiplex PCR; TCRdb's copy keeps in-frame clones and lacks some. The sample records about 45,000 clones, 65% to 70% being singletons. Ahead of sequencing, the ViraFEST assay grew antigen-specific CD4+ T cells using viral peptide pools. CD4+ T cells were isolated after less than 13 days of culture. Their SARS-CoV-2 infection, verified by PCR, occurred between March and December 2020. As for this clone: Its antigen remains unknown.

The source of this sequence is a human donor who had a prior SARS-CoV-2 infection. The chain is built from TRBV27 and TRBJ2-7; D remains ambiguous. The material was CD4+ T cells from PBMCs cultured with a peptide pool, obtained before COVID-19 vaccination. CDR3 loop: CASSLKAGHEQYF. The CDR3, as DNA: TGTGCCAGCAGTTTAAAAGCAGGCCACGAGCAGTACTTC.